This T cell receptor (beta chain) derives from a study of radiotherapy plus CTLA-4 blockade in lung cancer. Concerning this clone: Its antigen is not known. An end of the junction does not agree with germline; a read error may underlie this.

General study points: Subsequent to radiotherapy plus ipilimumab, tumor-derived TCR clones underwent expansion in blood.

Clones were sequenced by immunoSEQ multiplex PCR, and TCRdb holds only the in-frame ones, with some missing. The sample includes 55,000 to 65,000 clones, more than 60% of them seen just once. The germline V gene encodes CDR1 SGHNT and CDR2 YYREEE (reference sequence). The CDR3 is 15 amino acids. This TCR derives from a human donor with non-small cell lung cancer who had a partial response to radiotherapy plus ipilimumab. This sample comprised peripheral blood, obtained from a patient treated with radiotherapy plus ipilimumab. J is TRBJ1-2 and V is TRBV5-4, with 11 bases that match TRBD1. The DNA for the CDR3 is TGTGCCAGCAGTTTGGACAGGGGGCGCGACTATGGCTACACCTTC. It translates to CASSLDRGRDYGYTF.